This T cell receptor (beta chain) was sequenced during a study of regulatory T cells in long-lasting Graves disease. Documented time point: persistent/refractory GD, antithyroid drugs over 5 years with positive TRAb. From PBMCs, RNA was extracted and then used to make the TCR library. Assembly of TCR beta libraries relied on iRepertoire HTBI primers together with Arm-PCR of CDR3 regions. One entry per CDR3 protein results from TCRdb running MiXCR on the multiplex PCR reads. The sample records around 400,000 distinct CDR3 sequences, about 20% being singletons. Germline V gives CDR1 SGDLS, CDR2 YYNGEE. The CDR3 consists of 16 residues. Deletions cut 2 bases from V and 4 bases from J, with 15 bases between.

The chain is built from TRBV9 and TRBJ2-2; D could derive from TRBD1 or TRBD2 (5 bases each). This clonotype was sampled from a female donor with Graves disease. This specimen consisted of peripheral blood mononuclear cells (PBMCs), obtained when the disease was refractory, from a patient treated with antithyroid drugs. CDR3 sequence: CASSVPGASSTGELFF. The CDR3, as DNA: TGTGCCAGCAGCGTTCCCGGGGCCTCGTCCACCGGGGAGCTGTTTTTT.